This T cell receptor (beta chain) was obtained from a study of T cell responses to AZD1222 COVID-19 vaccine. TCRdb keeps only in-frame clones here, not all; method: immunoSEQ multiplex PCR. The table includes about 180,000 clones, 85% to 90% detected once. Germline V gene data show CDR1 as MGHRA and CDR2 as YSYEKL. The V gene end was trimmed by 0 bases and the J gene end by 0 bases; junction bases not matched to a gene: 4. This CDR3 is built from 17 residues. This TCR was recovered from an adult in good health. Sequencing was performed on peripheral blood, taken on day 0 of AZD1222 vaccination. The rearrangement links TRBV4-1 to TRBJ2-1, with TRBD2 matching over 8 bases. Here the CDR3 reads CASSQDGGGFSYNEQFF. The CDR3 nucleotides read TGCGCCAGCAGCCAAGATGGCGGGGGGTTCTCCTACAATGAGCAGTTCTTC.